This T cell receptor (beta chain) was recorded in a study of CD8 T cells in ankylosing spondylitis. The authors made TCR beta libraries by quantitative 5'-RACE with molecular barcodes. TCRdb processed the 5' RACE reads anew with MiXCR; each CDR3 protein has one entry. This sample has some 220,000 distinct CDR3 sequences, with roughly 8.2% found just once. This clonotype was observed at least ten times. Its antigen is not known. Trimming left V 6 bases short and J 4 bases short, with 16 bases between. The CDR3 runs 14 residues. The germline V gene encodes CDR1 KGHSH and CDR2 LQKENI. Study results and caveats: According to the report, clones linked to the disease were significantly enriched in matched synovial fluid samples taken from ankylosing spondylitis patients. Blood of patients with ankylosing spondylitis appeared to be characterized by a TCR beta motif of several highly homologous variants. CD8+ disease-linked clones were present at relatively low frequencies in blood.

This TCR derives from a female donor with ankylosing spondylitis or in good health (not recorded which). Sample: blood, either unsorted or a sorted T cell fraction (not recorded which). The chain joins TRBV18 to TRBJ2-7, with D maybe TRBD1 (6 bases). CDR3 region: CASSSGTNLYEQYF. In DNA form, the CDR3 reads TGTGCCAGCTCGTCCGGGACAAACCTTTACGAGCAGTACTTC.